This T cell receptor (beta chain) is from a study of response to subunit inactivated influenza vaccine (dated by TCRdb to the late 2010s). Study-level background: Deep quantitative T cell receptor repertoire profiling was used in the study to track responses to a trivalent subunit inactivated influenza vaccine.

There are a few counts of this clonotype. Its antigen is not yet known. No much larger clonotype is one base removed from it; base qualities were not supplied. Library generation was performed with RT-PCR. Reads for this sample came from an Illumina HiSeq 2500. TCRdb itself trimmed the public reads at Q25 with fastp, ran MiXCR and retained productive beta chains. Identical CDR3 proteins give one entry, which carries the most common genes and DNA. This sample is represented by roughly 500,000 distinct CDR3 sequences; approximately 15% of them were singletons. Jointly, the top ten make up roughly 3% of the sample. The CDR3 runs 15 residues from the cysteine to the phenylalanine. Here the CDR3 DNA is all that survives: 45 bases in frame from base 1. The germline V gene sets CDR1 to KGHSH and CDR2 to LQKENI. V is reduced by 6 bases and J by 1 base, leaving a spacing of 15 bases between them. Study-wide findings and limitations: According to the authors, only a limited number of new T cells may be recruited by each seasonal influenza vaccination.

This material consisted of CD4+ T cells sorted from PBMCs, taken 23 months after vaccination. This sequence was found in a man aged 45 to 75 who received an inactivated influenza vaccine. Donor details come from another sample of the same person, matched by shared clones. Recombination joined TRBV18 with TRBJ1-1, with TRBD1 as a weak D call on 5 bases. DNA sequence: TGTGCCAGCTCGTTAGGGACCTTTCAGAACACTGAAGCTTTCTTT. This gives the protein CASSLGTFQNTEAFF.